A single sample is the source of the 11 T cell receptor beta chains below, sequenced in a study of blood T cell repertoires in COVID-19. Clones were read by immunoSEQ multiplex PCR, and TCRdb kept only the in-frame ones, dropping some. Of about 80,000 clones listed, over 70% are singletons. Sequencing input: peripheral blood. The receptors derive from a man older than 75 with acute or convalescent COVID-19.

This clone occurred a few times. V is TRBV6-5 and J is TRBJ2-2; the match to TRBD1 covers 8 bases. J was trimmed by 4 bases and V by 2 bases; bases with no gene match: 6. Germline V gives CDR1 MNHEY, CDR2 SVGAGI. The length of the CDR3 is 16 residues. The DNA for the CDR3 is TGTGCCAGCAGTTACCCGACAGGGGTGGGCACCGGGGAGCTGTTTTTT. It encodes CASSYPTGVGTGELFF.

The chain employs TRBV7-9 and TRBJ1-4; TRBD1 might be the D (6 bases). The CDR3 has 15 residues. The V end was cut by 4 bases, the J end by 2 bases, with 11 bases between. Germline loops: CDR1 SEHNR, CDR2 FQNEAQ (reference sequence). In nucleotides, the CDR3 is TGTGCCAGCAGCTCGCCCAGGGGCACTAATGAAAAACTGTTTTTT. Translated, it gives CASSSPRGTNEKLFF.

J is TRBJ2-3 and V is TRBV28, with 7 nucleotides matching TRBD1. Germline V gene sequence: CDR1 MDHEN, CDR2 SYDVKM. Germline trimming cut 0 bases from V and 2 bases from J; bases unmatched to any gene: 11. The CDR3 consists of 18 residues. CDR3 amino acids: CASSLWSGTEQFTDTQYF. The DNA of the CDR3 is TGTGCCAGCAGTTTATGGAGTGGGACAGAACAATTCACAGATACGCAGTATTTT.

This clone was counted between two and nine times. V is TRBV6-1 and J is TRBJ1-1; D unclear. CDR1 is MNHNS, CDR2 SASEGT, per germline. CDR3 size: 13 residues. Trimming removed 2 bases at V and 4 bases at J, with 8 bases between. The CDR3 spells CASSESSGTEAFF. CDR3 coding DNA: TGTGCCAGCAGTGAAAGTAGTGGCACTGAAGCTTTCTTT.

V gene TRBV4-1 combines with J gene TRBJ2-5; 8 nucleotides align to TRBD1. The CDR3 sequence is 15 residues long. After removal of 1 base from V and 4 bases from J, the junction contained 5 bases not matched to a gene. CDR1 and CDR2 from the germline V gene are MGHRA and YSYEKL. Here the CDR3 DNA reads TGCGCCAGCAGCCAAGGGACAGGGTGGCGAGAGACCCAGTACTTC. Translated, it gives CASSQGTGWRETQYF.

This chain connects TRBV30 to TRBJ1-2, with D tentatively TRBD1 (5 bases). V was cut by 5 bases and J by 7 bases, with 11 bases left in between. This CDR3 has 11 amino acids. In germline, CDR1 is GTSNPN, CDR2 SVGIG (reference sequence). CDR3 residues: CAWDRLFGYTF. The CDR3 nucleotides read TGTGCCTGGGACAGATTATTTGGCTACACCTTC.

The rearrangement uses TRBV2 and TRBJ1-2; maybe TRBD1 (5 bases). The CDR3 extends over 14 amino acids. The V gene's germline CDR1 is SNHLY and CDR2 FYNNEI. V shed 4 bases and J shed 8 bases, with 17 bases lying between them. The CDR3 spells CASSGQGPSEGYTF. The CDR3, as DNA: TGTGCCAGCAGTGGCCAGGGTCCTAGTGAGGGCTACACCTTC. The full variable domain, with the rest looked up from reference TRBV2 and TRBJ1-2, is EPEVTQTPSHQVTQMGQEVILRCVPISNHLYFYWYRQILGQKVEFLVSFYNNEISEKSEIFDDQFSVERPDGSNFTLKIRSTKLEDSAMYFCASSGQGPSEGYTFGSGTRLTVV.

The chain carries TRBV11-3 and TRBJ2-6, with D possibly TRBD1 on 5 matching bases. CDR1 is SGHNT, CDR2 YENEEA, per germline. V was shortened by 1 base and J by 2 bases, with 6 bases between the two germline ends. This CDR3 comprises 15 residues. CDR3 bases: TGTGCCAGCAGCTTAGTAGGGGCTGGGGCCAACGTCCTGACTTTC. This codes for CASSLVGAGANVLTF.

The gene calls are TRBV18 and TRBJ2-7; D unclear. The CDR3 contains 14 residues. V was cut by 0 bases and J by 4 bases, with 10 bases left in between. Germline V gene data show CDR1 as KGHSH and CDR2 as LQKENI. The chain's CDR3 is CASSPPSQSYEQYF. As DNA, the CDR3 is TGTGCCAGCTCACCACCTTCCCAGTCTTACGAGCAGTACTTC.

This clone has a single count. This chain links TRBV10-3 with TRBJ1-1; TRBD1 might be the D (5 bases). The CDR3 is made up of 13 amino acids. Germline V gives CDR1 ENHRY, CDR2 SYGVKD. V dropped 3 bases and J dropped 7 bases, with 12 bases sitting between them. This CDR3 is CAISDGQEIEAFF. CDR3 in DNA: TGTGCCATCAGTGATGGACAAGAAATTGAAGCTTTCTTT.

Details on this clone: Mismatch with germline at one junction end may stem from a read error. The genes are TRBV7-7 and TRBJ2-5; D is perhaps TRBD1 (5 bases). This CDR3 comprises 15 residues. In germline, CDR1 is SSHAT, CDR2 FNYEAQ (reference sequence). The CDR3 region has the DNA TGTGCTAGCAGCTCATCCTCGACAGCACAAGAGACCCAGTACTTC. As protein: CASSSSSTAQETQYF. Full variable domain (missing parts from reference TRBV7-7 and TRBJ2-5): GAGVSQSPRYKVTKRGQDVTLRCDPISSHATLYWYQQALGQGPEFLTYFNYEAQPDKSGLPSDRFSAERPEGSISTLTIQRTEQRDSAMYRCASSSSSTAQETQYFGPGTRLLVL.